The 25 T cell receptor beta chains below come from one sample, sequenced in a study of T cell clonality in common variable immunodeficiency. Points from the study as a whole: Fewer deletions and N-nucleotide insertions were reportedly seen in common variable immunodeficiency TCR beta sequences.

No cognate antigen is known for these TCRs. Method: immunoSEQ multiplex PCR; TCRdb's copy keeps in-frame clones and lacks some. The table counts roughly 15,000 clones; 4.9% lies in the top ten. Sequencing was carried out using peripheral blood mononuclear cells. These receptors all stem from a human donor with common variable immunodeficiency.

About this clone itself: The missing CDR3 end, 3 residues past where the read stops, is filled in from the germline J gene. The chain recombines TRBV30 with TRBJ1-4; D may be TRBD1 (6 bases). This CDR3 is built from 11 residues. Germline V lookup: CDR1 GTSNPN, CDR2 SVGIG (reference sequence). The ends were cut back, 6 bases at V and 10 bases at J, with 12 bases in the middle. The CDR3 sequence is CACRGGGKLFF. CDR3 DNA (partial): TGTGCCTGCCGAGGGGGAGGAAAA. The full variable domain, its missing parts supplied by reference TRBV30 and TRBJ1-4, is SQTIHQWPATLVQPVGSPLSLECTVEGTSNPNLYWYRQAAGRGLQLLFYSVGIGQISSEVPQNLSASRPQDRQFILSSKKLLLSDSGFYLCACRGGGKLFFGSGTQLSVL.

As for this clone: The read ends 3 residues shy of where the CDR3 ends; the end is completed using the germline J gene. The chain has TRBV19 and TRBJ2-7; tentatively, D is TRBD1 (8 bases). Per germline, CDR1 LNHDA and CDR2 SQIVND (reference sequence). V lost 5 bases and J 3 bases, leaving 20 bases between the germline ends. The CDR3 is 16 residues long. The CDR3 DNA, read in part, is TGTGCCAGTAGTGGGGGGGACAGGACGAAACTCTACGAG. This sequence encodes CASSGGDRTKLYE. The complete CDR3 sequence is CASSGGDRTKLYEQYF.

About this clone itself: The read halts 3 residues ahead of the CDR3 end, with the missing end drawn from the germline J gene. The V call is TRBV7-2, the J call TRBJ2-3; D remains unclear. Germline CDR1 SGHTA, CDR2 FQGNSA. Trimming pared 4 bases from V and 0 bases from J, leaving 2 bases between. There are 12 residues in the CDR3. CDR3 sequence: CASSSSTDTQYF. Partial CDR3 DNA: TGTGCCAGCAGCTCAAGCACAGATACG.

With regard to this clone: The read terminates 3 residues before the CDR3 end, so the remaining end is supplied by the germline J gene. This rearrangement joins TRBV30 to TRBJ1-5; D gene unclear. Trimming took off 2 bases at V and 2 bases at J, with 16 bases between the two ends. Germline loops: CDR1 GTSNPN, CDR2 SVGIG (reference sequence). This CDR3 spans 16 amino acids. The sequenced part of the CDR3 DNA is TGTGCCTGGAGTATAAAAGGGAACGGGGGCAATCAGCCC. Amino acids: CAWSIKGNGGNQP. The entire CDR3 protein is CAWSIKGNGGNQPQHF.

With regard to this clone: The read terminates 3 residues ahead of where the CDR3 ends, so the germline J gene completes it. The rearrangement uses TRBV5-4 and TRBJ2-7; 10 bases are a match to TRBD2. V lost 4 bases, J lost 4 bases, and 8 bases stayed unmatched. CDR1 SGHNT and CDR2 YYREEE come from the germline V gene (reference sequence). The CDR3 has 15 residues. CDR3 bases read: TGTGCCAGCAGCGGGGGAGCGGGGGGGCCTTACGAG. Translating gives CASSGGAGGPYE. From start to end, the CDR3 is CASSGGAGGPYEQYF. Full variable domain (remainder filled in from reference TRBV5-4 and TRBJ2-7): ETGVTQSPTHLIKTRGQQVTLRCSSQSGHNTVSWYQQALGQGPQFIFQYYREEENGRGNFPPRFSGLQFPNYSSELNVNALELDDSALYLCASSGGAGGPYEQYFGPGTRLTVT.

To note about this clone: The sequence runs out 3 residues before the end of the CDR3; the remainder is reconstructed from the germline J gene. V and J are TRBV7-9 and TRBJ2-1, with 8 bases lining up with TRBD1. Germline CDR1 and CDR2: SEHNR and FQNEAQ (reference sequence). With V trimmed by 4 bases and J by 4 bases, 6 bases remained unmatched. The CDR3 covers 15 residues. The DNA read from the CDR3 is TGTGCCAGCAGCTCTTGGACAGGGATTTACAATGAG. Translating it yields CASSSWTGIYNE. The full CDR3 sequence reads CASSSWTGIYNEQFF. Using reference TRBV7-9 and TRBJ2-1 for the parts outside the CDR3, the full variable domain is DTGVSQNPRHKITKRGQNVTFRCDPISEHNRLYWYRQTLGQGPEFLTYFQNEAQLEKSRLLSDRFSAERPKGSFSTLEIQRTEQGDSAMYLCASSSWTGIYNEQFFGPGTRLTVL.

For this clone: The read ends 3 residues early relative to the CDR3; the germline J gene fills the gap. J is TRBJ2-2 and V is TRBV19; tentative D call: TRBD1 (5 bases). CDR3 size: 13 residues. Germline V gene sequence: CDR1 LNHDA, CDR2 SQIVND (reference sequence). V lost 6 bases to trimming and J lost 5 bases, with 10 bases between them. The DNA read from the CDR3 is TGTGCCAGTAGCCGACAGTTTACCGGGGAG. Translating gives CASSRQFTGE. In full, the CDR3 is CASSRQFTGELFF.

Frequency places this clone as medium-sized (0.01 to 0.1%). The read gets to within 3 residues of the CDR3 end, and the germline J gene fills in the rest. The chain joins TRBV30 to TRBJ2-3, with D perhaps matching TRBD1 (10 bases). CDR1 is GTSNPN, CDR2 SVGIG, per germline (reference sequence). The CDR3 loop spans 19 amino acids. V lost 3 bases, J lost 0 bases, and 25 bases lay in between. The chain's CDR3 is CAWSPRDRGTSGSTDTQYF. CDR3 DNA (partial): TGTGCCTGGAGCCCTCGGGACAGGGGCACTAGCGGGAGCACAGATACG.

Frequency places this clone as medium-sized. The read ends 3 residues shy of where the CDR3 ends; the end is completed using the germline J gene. The chain recombines TRBV29-1 with TRBJ2-1; D call uncertain. This CDR3 region has 10 residues. The ends were cut back, 4 bases at V and 6 bases at J, with 4 bases in the middle. Germline assignment: CDR1 SQVTM and CDR2 ANQGSEA. The sequenced part of the CDR3 DNA is TGCAGCGTTGCCTTCAATGAG. Its translation is CSVAFNE. The whole CDR3 protein reads CSVAFNEQFF.

Turning to this clone: With the read ending 3 residues before the CDR3 end, the germline J gene is used to fill in that end. The chain carries TRBV4-1 and TRBJ1-1; TRBD1 matches at 7 bases. Trimming took 0 bases from V and 5 from J; bases not matched to a gene: 3. This CDR3 is built from 14 residues. Germline CDR1 and CDR2: MGHRA and YSYEKL. The part of the CDR3 DNA that was read is TGCGCCAGCAGCCAAGAAGTCAGGGGGACTGAA. Encoded protein: CASSQEVRGTE. The full CDR3 is CASSQEVRGTEAFF.

About this clone itself: The read ends 3 residues before the CDR3 terminus; that terminus is restored from the germline J gene. This sequence joins TRBV2 and TRBJ1-6, with 8 bases that match TRBD1. The CDR3 extends over 15 amino acids. V lost 4 bases to trimming and J lost 9 bases; unmatched junction nucleotides: 8. Germline loops: CDR1 SNHLY, CDR2 FYNNEI. The CDR3 sequence: CASSVFPGGPSPLHF. Partial CDR3 DNA: TGTGCCAGCAGTGTATTTCCAGGGGGCCCTTCACCC.

For this clone: Read coverage stops 3 residues before the CDR3 terminus; the germline J gene supplies the remainder. The chain carries TRBV27 and TRBJ2-7; 9 nucleotides match TRBD2. The V gene end was trimmed by 3 bases and the J gene end by 2 bases; junction bases not matched to a gene: 8. This CDR3 is built from 16 residues. CDR1 MNHEY and CDR2 SMNVEV come from the germline V gene (reference sequence). The covered CDR3 bases are TGTGCCAGCAGTTTTAGTCTAGCGGGGCCTCCCTACGAG. This encodes CASSFSLAGPPYE. The full CDR3 protein is CASSFSLAGPPYEQYF.

Worth noting for this clone: The read gets to within 3 residues of the CDR3 end, and the germline J gene fills in the rest. The rearrangement uses TRBV7-9 and TRBJ1-2; D not resolved. V lost 5 bases to trimming and J lost 4 bases, with 8 bases between them. The CDR3 runs to 12 residues. CDR1 SEHNR and CDR2 FQNEAQ come from the germline V gene (reference sequence). The part of the CDR3 DNA that was read is TGTGCCAGCAGCAAGGCCCCCTATGGC. This translates into CASSKAPYG. The full CDR3 protein reads CASSKAPYGYTF.

A remark on this clone: From the germline J gene comes the end of the CDR3, since the read stops 3 residues before it. The rearrangement uses TRBV30 and TRBJ1-4; perhaps TRBD1 as D (5 bases). Germline CDR1 is GTSNPN and CDR2 is SVGIG (reference sequence). The CDR3 is made up of 12 amino acids. CDR3 loop: CAWSVPGGRLFF. The sequenced part of the CDR3 DNA is TGTGCCTGGAGTGTACCGGGGGGAAGA.

As for this clone: Read data end 3 residues before the CDR3 end; the end is taken from the germline J gene. This chain joins TRBV12-3 or TRBV12-4 and TRBJ1-6; D is unclear. The germline V and J ends were trimmed by 3 bases and 10 bases, with 10 bases remaining between them. The CDR3 is 13 residues long. The CDR3 region is CASSFGQPSPLHF. The CDR3 bases that were read are TGTGCCAGCAGTTTTGGGCAGCCCTCACCC.

Comments on this clone: From the germline J gene comes the end of the CDR3, since the read stops 3 residues before it. The rearrangement uses TRBV10-1 and TRBJ2-1; 7 bases map to TRBD1. This CDR3 region has 16 residues. V lost 5 bases to trimming and J lost 2 bases; unmatched junction nucleotides: 9. Germline V gene lookup returns CDR1 WNHNN and CDR2 SYGVQD (reference sequence). The CDR3 protein is CASSYDRDVTYNEQFF. The part of the CDR3 DNA that was read is TGCGCCAGCAGTTATGACAGGGACGTCACCTACAATGAG.

About this clone itself: The read finishes 3 residues shy of the CDR3 end, and the germline J gene is used to complete it. J is TRBJ2-1 and V is TRBV2; D remains unclear. From germline, CDR1 is SNHLY and CDR2 FYNNEI. Trimming stripped 4 bases from V and 4 bases from J, with 11 bases between. This CDR3 spans 14 amino acids. The CDR3 spells CASSVAQDYNEQFF. The sequenced part of the CDR3 DNA is TGTGCCAGCAGTGTTGCTCAGGATTACAATGAG.

In the case of this clone: The read falls 3 residues short of the CDR3 end, and the missing part is taken from the germline J gene. V and J are TRBV6-1 and TRBJ2-6; 9 bases line up with TRBD1. V dropped 4 bases and J dropped 6; count of bases not matched to a gene: 4. The CDR3 is made up of 15 amino acids. From germline, CDR1 is MNHNS and CDR2 SASEGT. The CDR3 bases that were read are TGTGCCAGCAGTGTCCACAGGGGGCAGGCCAACGTC. Translation gives CASSVHRGQANV. The full CDR3 is CASSVHRGQANVLTF.

Comment on this clone: The read is 3 residues too short to cover the CDR3 end, so that end is filled in from the germline J gene. This rearrangement joins TRBV6-2 or TRBV6-3 to TRBJ2-7; 10 nucleotides line up with TRBD1. Germline CDR1 MNHEY, CDR2 SVGEGT. V trimming: 5 bases; J trimming: 5 bases; junction bases outside the gene matches: 9. CDR3 length equals 15 residues. The CDR3 is CASSLRGTGVNEQYF. The part of the CDR3 DNA that was read is TGTGCCAGCAGTCTCAGGGGGACAGGGGTGAACGAG.

As for this clone: The sequenced fragment ends 3 residues before the CDR3 boundary, so the rest is inferred from the germline J gene. The rearrangement uses TRBV6-2 or TRBV6-3 and TRBJ2-1; 8 bases map to TRBD2. V shed 2 bases and J 1 base; nucleotides not matched to a gene: 1. CDR1 is MNHEY and CDR2 is SVGEGT in the germline V gene. The CDR3 runs 15 residues. CDR3: CASSYSGSSYNEQFF. The sequenced CDR3 bases are TGTGCCAGCAGTTACAGCGGGAGTTCCTACAATGAG.

As to this clone: The read finishes 3 residues shy of the CDR3 end, and the germline J gene is used to complete it. This chain links TRBV20-1 with TRBJ1-4; 9 nucleotides match TRBD1. V lost 3 bases and J lost 8; bases outside the gene matches: 4. The V gene's germline CDR1 is DFQATT and CDR2 SNEGSKA (reference sequence). This CDR3 region has 13 residues. The sequenced CDR3 bases are TGCAGTGCTAGTCATGGACAGGGGGAAAAA. Translating it yields CSASHGQGEK. The full-length CDR3 reads as CSASHGQGEKLFF.

This clone shows up as medium-sized by frequency. The sequenced fragment ends 3 residues before the CDR3 boundary, so the rest is inferred from the germline J gene. This chain uses TRBV2 with TRBJ2-4, with 7 bases that match TRBD1. J was trimmed by 0 bases and V by 3 bases; bases with no gene match: 5. Germline CDR1 SNHLY, CDR2 FYNNEI. This CDR3 comprises 16 residues. The CDR3 here is CASSDWDRIAKNIQYF. The CDR3 DNA, read in part, is TGTGCCAGCAGTGATTGGGACAGAATAGCCAAAAACATT.

On this clone: Coverage ceases 3 residues before the CDR3 finishes, and the germline J gene fills in the end. The chain is built from TRBV5-6 and TRBJ2-3; TRBD2 matches 8 bases. The CDR3 sequence is 15 residues long. The V and J ends lost 1 base and 6 bases, in that order; junction bases with no gene match: 7. The germline CDR1 and CDR2 sequences are SGHDT and YYEEEE. Here the CDR3 reads CASSLPGLGGDTQYF. The sequenced CDR3 bases are TGTGCCAGCAGCTTGCCGGGACTAGGAGGCGATACG.

In regard to this clone: Read sequence stops 3 residues before the CDR3 end, and the germline J gene provides the missing end. J is TRBJ1-1 and V is TRBV2; unclear D gene. The germline V gene encodes CDR1 SNHLY and CDR2 FYNNEI. V gave up 6 bases and J gave up 1 base, with 12 bases separating them. The CDR3 length is 14 residues. This chain's CDR3 is CASSGVWANTEAFF. The CDR3 bases that were read are TGTGCCAGCAGCGGAGTGTGGGCGAACACTGAA.

Of note for this clone: The read stops 3 residues short of the end of the CDR3; the missing end is completed from the germline J gene. The genes are TRBV20-1 and TRBJ1-1; no clear D. Germline V gene lookup returns CDR1 DFQATT and CDR2 SNEGSKA (reference sequence). Trimming cost V 5 bases and J 1 base, with 20 bases left between them. The CDR3 is made up of 16 amino acids. The DNA read from the CDR3 is TGCAGTGCTCATAGCGGGGTTCGGATCCAGAACACTGAA. This encodes CSAHSGVRIQNTE. The complete CDR3 protein is CSAHSGVRIQNTEAFF.